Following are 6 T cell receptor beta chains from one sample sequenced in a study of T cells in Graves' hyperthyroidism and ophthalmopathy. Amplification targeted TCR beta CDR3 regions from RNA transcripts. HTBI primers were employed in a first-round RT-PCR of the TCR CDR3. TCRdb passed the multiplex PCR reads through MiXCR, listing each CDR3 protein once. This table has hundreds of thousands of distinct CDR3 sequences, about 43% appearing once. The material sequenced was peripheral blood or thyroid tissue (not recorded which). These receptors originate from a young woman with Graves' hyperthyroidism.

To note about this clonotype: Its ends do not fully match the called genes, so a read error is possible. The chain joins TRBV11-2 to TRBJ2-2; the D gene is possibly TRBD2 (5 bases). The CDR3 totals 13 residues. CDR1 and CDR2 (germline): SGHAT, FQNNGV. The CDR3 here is CASSLANTGELLF. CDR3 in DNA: TGTGCCAGCAGCTTAGCGAACACCGGGGAGCTGCTTTTT.

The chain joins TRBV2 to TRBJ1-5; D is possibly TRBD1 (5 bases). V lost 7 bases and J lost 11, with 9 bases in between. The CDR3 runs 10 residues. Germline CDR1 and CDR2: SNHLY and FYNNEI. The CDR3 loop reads CASKGPSQHF. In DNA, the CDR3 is TGTGCCAGCAAGGGACCGTCCCAGCATTTT.

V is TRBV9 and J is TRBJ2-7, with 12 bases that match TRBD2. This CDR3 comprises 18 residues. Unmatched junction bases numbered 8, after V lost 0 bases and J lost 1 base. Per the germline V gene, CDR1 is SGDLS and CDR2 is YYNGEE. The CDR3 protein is CASSVGPRTSGISYEQYF. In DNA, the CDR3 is TGTGCCAGCAGCGTAGGCCCCAGGACTAGCGGGATTTCCTACGAGCAGTACTTC.

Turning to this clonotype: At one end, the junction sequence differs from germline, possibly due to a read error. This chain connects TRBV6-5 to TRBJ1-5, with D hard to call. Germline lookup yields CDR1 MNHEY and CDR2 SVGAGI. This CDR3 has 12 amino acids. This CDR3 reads CAISSSGQPQHF. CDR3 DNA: TGTGCCATCAGTTCCTCGGGGCAGCCCCAGCATTTT.

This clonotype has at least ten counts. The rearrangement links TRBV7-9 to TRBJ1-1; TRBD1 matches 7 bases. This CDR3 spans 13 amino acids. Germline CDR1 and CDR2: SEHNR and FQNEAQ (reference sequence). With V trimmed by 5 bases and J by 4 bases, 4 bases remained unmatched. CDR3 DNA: TGTGCCAGCAGCCGCACAGGGGTCACTGAAGCTTTCTTT. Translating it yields CASSRTGVTEAFF.

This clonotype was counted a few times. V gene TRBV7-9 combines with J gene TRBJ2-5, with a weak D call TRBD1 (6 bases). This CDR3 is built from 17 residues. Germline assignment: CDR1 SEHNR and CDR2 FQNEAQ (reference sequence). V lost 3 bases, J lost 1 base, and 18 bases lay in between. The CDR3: CASSLGSAGAGQETQYF. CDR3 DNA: TGTGCCAGCAGCTTGGGTTCGGCAGGGGCGGGCCAAGAGACCCAGTACTTC.